This is a list of T cell receptor beta chains from one sample in a study of shared clonotypes between healthy human individuals. Assay used: immunoSEQ multiplex PCR; TCRdb lists only in-frame clones, some missing. This table has a few million clones, over 85% appearing once. The sequenced material came from naive CD4+ T cells sorted from blood. These receptors came from a young man in good health. Both conserved end residues are part of each CDR3. D genes are given only for firm matches. Where a row states a size, it is once, few, many or the class of an expanded clone; other rows omit it.

j_call clone_size v_call d_call cdr3_aa cdr3_nt
TRBJ2-5 once TRBV5-1 NA CASSSGGPNQETQYF TGCGCCAGCAGCTCCGGGGGGCCCAACCAAGAGACCCAGTACTTC
TRBJ2-7 NA TRBV6-9 TRBD2 CASSLTPGREGTEQYF TGTGCCAGCAGTTTGACGCCTGGGCGGGAGGGCACCGAGCAGTACTTC
TRBJ1-5 NA TRBV18 NA CASSPTVNSNQPQHF TGTGCCAGCTCACCGACAGTAAATAGCAATCAGCCCCAGCATTTT
TRBJ2-7 NA TRBV2 NA CASSPNTRGGEQYF TGTGCCAGCAGTCCGAATACAAGAGGAGGAGAGCAGTACTTC
TRBJ1-5 NA TRBV10-2 NA CASSDRMFDKGWGNQPQHF TGCGCCAGCAGTGATCGGATGTTTGACAAGGGGTGGGGCAATCAGCCCCAGCATTTT
TRBJ1-2 NA TRBV9 TRBD1 CASSGDTGGFYGYTF TGTGCCAGCAGCGGAGATACAGGGGGGTTCTATGGCTACACCTTC
TRBJ2-5 NA TRBV5-1 NA CASRRLGGQETQYF TGCGCCAGCAGACGCTTAGGAGGGCAAGAGACCCAGTACTTC
TRBJ1-3 NA TRBV19 NA CASSMGSGNTIYF TGTGCCAGTAGTATGGGCTCTGGAAACACCATATATTTT
TRBJ1-4 NA TRBV6-6 NA CASSYTEREKLFF TGTGCCAGCAGTTACACCGAGAGGGAAAAACTGTTTTTT
TRBJ2-3 NA TRBV5-1 TRBD2 CASSLAGGSTDTQYF TGCGCCAGCAGCTTAGCGGGGGGGAGCACAGATACGCAGTATTTT
TRBJ1-5 few TRBV10-2 NA CASSERNQPQHF TGCGCCAGCAGTGAGCGCAATCAGCCCCAGCATTTT
TRBJ1-3 NA TRBV5-1 TRBD1 CASSLSGGGGNTIYF TGCGCCAGCAGCTTGTCAGGGGGTGGTGGAAACACCATATATTTT
TRBJ2-7 NA TRBV14 NA CASSQAISSYEQYF TGTGCCAGCAGCCAAGCTATATCTTCTTACGAGCAGTACTTC
TRBJ2-5 NA TRBV4-2 NA CASSQVGVSGETQYF TGTGCCAGCAGCCAAGTCGGTGTGTCAGGGGAGACCCAGTACTTC
TRBJ2-7 NA TRBV19 TRBD1 CASSMGQSYEQYF TGTGCCAGTAGTATGGGACAGTCCTACGAGCAGTACTTC
TRBJ1-6 NA TRBV27 TRBD1 CASSFGQGGTYNSPLHF TGTGCCAGCAGTTTCGGACAGGGGGGCACCTATAATTCACCCCTCCACTTT
TRBJ1-2 NA TRBV11-2 NA CASSSGGVNYGYTF TGTGCCAGCAGCAGTGGGGGAGTTAACTATGGCTACACCTTC
TRBJ2-7 NA TRBV2 TRBD2 CASSEATGGTYEQYF TGTGCCAGCAGTGAAGCAACGGGAGGCACCTACGAGCAGTACTTC
TRBJ2-7 NA TRBV2 NA CASTPNYEQYF TGTGCCAGCACCCCCAACTACGAGCAGTACTTC
TRBJ2-7 NA TRBV7-2 TRBD1 CASSLDRGDFSYEQYF TGTGCCAGCAGCTTAGACAGGGGTGATTTCTCCTACGAGCAGTACTTC
TRBJ1-1 NA TRBV7-8 NA CASSLLWMNTEAFF TGTGCCAGCAGCTTATTATGGATGAACACTGAAGCTTTCTTT
TRBJ2-2 NA TRBV29-1 NA CSVSRDRATGELFF TGCAGCGTTTCGAGGGATCGGGCCACCGGGGAGCTGTTTTTT